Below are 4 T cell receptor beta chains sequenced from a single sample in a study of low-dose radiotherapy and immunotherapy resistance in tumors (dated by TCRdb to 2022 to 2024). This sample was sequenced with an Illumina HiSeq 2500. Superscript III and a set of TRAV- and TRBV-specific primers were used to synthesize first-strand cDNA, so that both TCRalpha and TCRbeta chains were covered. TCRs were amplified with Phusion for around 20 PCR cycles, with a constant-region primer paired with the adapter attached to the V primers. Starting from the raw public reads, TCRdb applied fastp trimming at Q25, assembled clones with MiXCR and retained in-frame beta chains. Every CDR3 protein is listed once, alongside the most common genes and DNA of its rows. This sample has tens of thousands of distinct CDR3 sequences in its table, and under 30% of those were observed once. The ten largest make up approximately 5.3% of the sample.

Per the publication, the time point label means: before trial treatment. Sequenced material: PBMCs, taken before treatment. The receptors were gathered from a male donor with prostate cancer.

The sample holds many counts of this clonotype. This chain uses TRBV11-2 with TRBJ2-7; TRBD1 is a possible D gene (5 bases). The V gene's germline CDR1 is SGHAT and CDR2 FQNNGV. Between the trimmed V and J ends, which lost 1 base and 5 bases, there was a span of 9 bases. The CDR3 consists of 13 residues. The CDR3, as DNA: TGTGCCAGCAGCTTAGTGGGGCAGAACGAGCAGTACTTC. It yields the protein CASSLVGQNEQYF.

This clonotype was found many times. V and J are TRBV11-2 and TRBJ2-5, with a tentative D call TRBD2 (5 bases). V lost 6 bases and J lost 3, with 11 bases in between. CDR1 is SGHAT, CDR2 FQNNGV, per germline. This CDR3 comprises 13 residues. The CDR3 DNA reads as TGTGCCAGCAGTCAAGGGAGCGAAGAGACCCAGTACTTC. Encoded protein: CASSQGSEETQYF.

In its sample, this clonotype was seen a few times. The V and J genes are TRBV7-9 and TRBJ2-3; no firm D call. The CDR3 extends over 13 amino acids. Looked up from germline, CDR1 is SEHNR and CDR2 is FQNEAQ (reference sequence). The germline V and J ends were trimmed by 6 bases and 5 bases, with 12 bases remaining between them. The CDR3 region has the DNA TGTGCCAGCAGATCAAGATGGGTAGATACGCAGTATTTT. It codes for CASRSRWVDTQYF.

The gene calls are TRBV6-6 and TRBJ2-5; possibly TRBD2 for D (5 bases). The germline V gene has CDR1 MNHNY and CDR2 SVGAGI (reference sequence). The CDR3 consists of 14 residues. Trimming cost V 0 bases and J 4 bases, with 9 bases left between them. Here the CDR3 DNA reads TGTGCCAGCAGTTACTCAAGAGGGTTAGAGACCCAGTACTTC. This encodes CASSYSRGLETQYF.